These 16 T cell receptor beta chains share one sample of origin, sequenced in a study of blood T cell repertoires in COVID-19. Sequencing was performed with immunoSEQ multiplex PCR; in TCRdb, only in-frame clones are kept and a portion is missing. The repertoire holds 140,000 or so clones, with approximately 84% as singletons. Material for sequencing was peripheral blood. All receptors derive from a human donor in a cohort sampled during active COVID-19.

This rearrangement joins TRBV7-9 to TRBJ1-4; a possible D gene is TRBD1 (5 bases). Trimming removed 5 bases from V and 1 base from J, with 14 bases in between. The length of the CDR3 is 16 residues. Germline V lookup: CDR1 SEHNR, CDR2 FQNEAQ (reference sequence). The CDR3 bases are TGTGCCAGCAGCCCCGGTAGGGGCGGAACTAATGAAAAACTGTTTTTT. This translates into CASSPGRGGTNEKLFF.

This chain joins TRBV5-4 and TRBJ2-7, with TRBD1 matching over 8 bases. The CDR3 length is 15 residues. Germline V gives CDR1 SGHNT, CDR2 YYREEE (reference sequence). V shed 4 bases and J 4 bases; nucleotides not matched to a gene: 10. Here the CDR3 DNA reads TGTGCCAGCAGCACGCCGACAGGGGACGGTTACGAGCAGTACTTC. Residues: CASSTPTGDGYEQYF.

J is TRBJ1-3 and V is TRBV19; D not certain. V was shortened by 3 bases and J by 1 base, with 7 bases between the two germline ends. The CDR3 has 14 amino acids. Germline-derived CDR1 and CDR2 are LNHDA and SQIVND (reference sequence). DNA of the CDR3: TGTGCCAGTAGTATCCGTGCGTCTGGAAACACCATATATTTT. Translating it yields CASSIRASGNTIYF.

The chain couples TRBV3-1 (or the pseudogene TRBV3-2) to TRBJ2-7; D perhaps matches TRBD2 (5 bases). CDR1 is LGHDT and CDR2 is YNNKEL in the germline V gene (reference sequence). The CDR3 is made up of 15 amino acids. Trimming pared 0 bases from V and 7 bases from J, leaving 16 bases between. The CDR3 is CASSQDRLGPGEQYF. CDR3 nucleotide sequence: TGTGCCAGCAGCCAAGATCGCCTAGGGCCGGGGGAGCAGTACTTC.

This chain joins TRBV28 and TRBJ2-3; TRBD2 is a possible D gene (5 bases). Germline V gene lookup returns CDR1 MDHEN and CDR2 SYDVKM. There are 16 residues in the CDR3. V gave up 2 bases and J gave up 0 bases, with 12 bases separating them. This CDR3 is CASSLIGVLSTDTQYF. The CDR3 DNA reads TGTGCCAGCAGTTTAATCGGGGTTCTTAGCACAGATACGCAGTATTTT. The variable domain in full, completed from reference TRBV28 and TRBJ2-3, reads DVKVTQSSRYLVKRTGEKVFLECVQDMDHENMFWYRQDPGLGLRLIYFSYDVKMKEKGDIPEGYSVSREKKERFSLILESASTNQTSMYLCASSLIGVLSTDTQYFGPGTRLTVL.

V usage is TRBV7-2 and J usage is TRBJ2-7; TRBD2 aligns across 11 bases. Looked up from germline, CDR1 is SGHTA and CDR2 is FQGNSA. The CDR3 is 17 residues long. Germline trimming cut 2 bases from V and 4 bases from J; bases unmatched to any gene: 10. The CDR3 spells CASSLPRGTSGLYEQYF. CDR3 DNA sequence: TGTGCCAGCAGCTTACCACGAGGGACTAGCGGATTGTACGAGCAGTACTTC.

CDR3 region: CASSSSSGGDTQYF. As DNA, the CDR3 is TGTGCCAGCAGCTCCTCTAGCGGCGGGGATACGCAGTATTTT. The gene calls are TRBV11-2 and TRBJ2-3; 7 nucleotides align to TRBD2. CDR1 is SGHAT and CDR2 is FQNNGV in the germline V gene. The V segment lost 4 bases and the J segment 6 bases; nucleotides outside the gene matches: 7. The CDR3 has 14 residues.

This sequence joins TRBV1 and TRBJ2-7; no DNA check was done on the table's D call, TRBD2. TRBV1 is a pseudogene. The CDR3 runs to 16 residues. CDR3 bases: TGCACCAGCAGCCAATCGCCTGTAGCGGGGGGGAGGGAGCAGTACTTC. It is translated as CTSSQSPVAGGREQYF.

CDR3 sequence: CASSKYRGTEAFF. The DNA of the CDR3 is TGTGCCAGCAGCAAATACAGGGGTACTGAAGCTTTCTTT. The chain recombines TRBV9 with TRBJ1-1; TRBD1 agrees at 7 bases. The CDR3 has 13 amino acids. The trim removed 4 bases at V and 5 bases at J, leaving 5 bases unmatched. Germline V lookup: CDR1 SGDLS, CDR2 YYNGEE. The variable domain in full, with the rest retrieved from reference TRBV9 and TRBJ1-1, is DSGVTQTPKHLITATGQRVTLRCSPRSGDLSVYWYQQSLDQGLQFLIQYYNGEERAKGNILERFSAQQFPDLHSELNLSSLELGDSALYFCASSKYRGTEAFFGQGTRLTVV.

This clone occurred a few times. The chain is built from TRBV7-9 and TRBJ1-5, with unresolved D. The CDR3 is made up of 16 amino acids. Germline CDR1 and CDR2: SEHNR and FQNEAQ (reference sequence). The V end lost 5 bases, the J end lost 0 bases, and 14 bases lay between the germline ends. The CDR3 DNA follows: TGTGCCAGCAGCCACGACCCGACAAGTAGCAATCAGCCCCAGCATTTT. It specifies CASSHDPTSSNQPQHF.

The V gene is TRBV18, the J gene TRBJ1-1, with D unclear. The CDR3 loop spans 13 amino acids. Germline CDR1 is KGHSH and CDR2 is LQKENI. Trimming shortened V by 2 bases and J by 1 base, and 5 bases separated the two germline ends. CDR3 coding DNA: TGTGCCAGCTCACCAGAGGGGAACACTGAAGCTTTCTTT. This codes for CASSPEGNTEAFF.

The V and J genes are TRBV3-1 (or the pseudogene TRBV3-2) and TRBJ1-1, with no clear D. Germline loops: CDR1 LGHDT, CDR2 YNNKEL (reference sequence). CDR3 length: 13 amino acids. The germline V and J ends were trimmed by 0 bases and 6 bases, with 8 bases remaining between them. This CDR3 is CASSQDLGAEAFF. CDR3 coding DNA: TGTGCCAGCAGCCAAGATCTCGGGGCTGAAGCTTTCTTT.

The rearrangement joins TRBV20-1 to TRBJ2-7; the D is unclear. Germline V lookup: CDR1 DFQATT, CDR2 SNEGSKA (reference sequence). The V gene lost 1 base and the J gene lost 2 bases, with 3 bases spanning the gap. The CDR3 spans 11 residues. For the CDR3, the DNA is TGCAGTGCTAGAGGTACCTACGAGCAGTACTTC. It specifies CSARGTYEQYF.

V usage is TRBV5-1 and J usage is TRBJ2-3; 8 bases fit TRBD1. CDR3 length equals 15 residues. V shed 4 bases, J shed 4 bases, and the junction held 8 bases outside the gene matches. Germline-derived CDR1 and CDR2 are SGHRS and YFSETQ. CDR3 region: CASSTRTGSADTQYF. The CDR3 nucleotides read TGCGCCAGCAGCACCCGGACAGGGTCGGCAGATACGCAGTATTTT.

The gene calls are TRBV5-1 and TRBJ1-6; D uncertain. Germline CDR1 is SGHRS and CDR2 is YFSETQ. CDR3 length: 14 residues. V dropped 4 bases and J dropped 2 bases, with 7 bases sitting between them. This CDR3 is CASSLPPYNSPLHF. CDR3 in DNA: TGCGCCAGCAGCCTCCCCCCCTATAATTCACCCCTCCACTTT.

This chain uses TRBV4-1 with TRBJ1-5; 7 bases align to TRBD1. Germline assignment: CDR1 MGHRA and CDR2 YSYEKL. The CDR3 consists of 15 residues. J lost 7 bases, V lost 0 bases, and 6 bases had no gene match. CDR3 DNA: TGCGCCAGCAGCCAAGAAAGAGGGGGCAGACAGCCCCAGCATTTT. This codes for CASSQERGGRQPQHF.